A single T cell receptor (beta chain) is shown here with its context. Sequencing was performed with immunoSEQ multiplex PCR; in TCRdb, only in-frame clones are kept and a portion is missing. The table records some 150,000 clones, approximately 73% of them present only once. This sample was taken from a study of blood T cell repertoires in COVID-19. Study background: Acute and convalescent COVID-19 samples came from the United States, Italy and Spain. From T cells, B-cell-depleted T cells, or PBMCs came the material, which was cDNA or gDNA.

The CDR3 covers 17 residues. V lost 4 bases and J lost 5; bases outside the gene matches: 14. The TCR sequence derives from a man in his sixties with acute or convalescent COVID-19. Input material: peripheral blood. The rearrangement links TRBV5-3 to TRBJ2-3; 9 nucleotides align to TRBD2. TRBV5-3 qualifies as an ORF whose function is uncertain. CDR3 nucleotide sequence: TGTGCCAGAAGCCGGGGGGGCTGCGGGAGGGCGGTAGATACGCAGTATTTT. Amino acids: CARSRGGCGRAVDTQYF.